These T cell receptor beta chains were read from a single sample in a study of T cell responses to AZD1222 COVID-19 vaccine. Assay: immunoSEQ multiplex PCR; the TCRdb copy retains only in-frame clones and omits some. The repertoire consists of about 97,000 clones, with 88% occurring once and the leading ten covering 2.5% to 3.5%. Specimen: peripheral blood, collected on day 0 of AZD1222 vaccination. Receptors were obtained from an adult in good health. Each CDR3 is given with its conserved first and last residue. Fields, in order: D gene, J gene, V gene, clone size, CDR3 protein, CDR3 DNA. The D gene is left open where the match is weak. Clone size is given for some rows only: seen once, a few or many times, or a class if the clone is expanded.

NA	TRBJ2-7	TRBV23-1	NA	CASSQGHRVEQYF	TGCGCCAGCAGTCAAGGGCACAGGGTCGAGCAGTACTTC
NA	TRBJ2-2	TRBV19	once	CAAQGEVGNTGELFF	TGTGCCGCCCAAGGGGAGGTGGGGAACACCGGGGAGCTGTTTTTT
TRBD1	TRBJ1-2	TRBV20-1	NA	CSASVGTGLLYGYTF	TGCAGTGCTAGTGTTGGGACAGGGCTCCTCTATGGCTACACCTTC
NA	TRBJ2-1	TRBV5-4	NA	CASSSSNEQFF	TGTGCCAGCAGCTCGAGCAATGAGCAGTTCTTC
NA	TRBJ1-1	TRBV9	NA	CASSVVGRMNTEAFF	TGTGCCAGCAGCGTAGTGGGGCGGATGAACACTGAAGCTTTCTTT
NA	TRBJ1-2	TRBV30	NA	CAWLHYGYTF	TGTGCCTGGCTCCACTATGGCTACACCTTC
NA	TRBJ1-4	TRBV7-8	NA	CASSRKGVTNEKLFF	TGTGCCAGCAGCCGGAAAGGGGTGACTAATGAAAAACTGTTTTTT
TRBD1	TRBJ1-2	TRBV5-5	NA	CASSLTGEGGYTF	TGTGCCAGCAGCCTGACAGGGGAGGGTGGCTACACCTTC
NA	TRBJ2-1	TRBV7-9	NA	CASSLAIEQFF	TGTGCCAGCAGCTTAGCAATTGAGCAGTTCTTC
TRBD1	TRBJ1-5	TRBV5-1	NA	CASSFGDRENQPQHF	TGCGCCAGCAGCTTCGGGGACAGGGAGAATCAGCCCCAGCATTTT
NA	TRBJ1-5	TRBV19	NA	CASSIGSGLNSNQPQHF	TGTGCCAGTAGTATAGGCTCCGGACTAAATAGCAATCAGCCCCAGCATTTT
NA	TRBJ1-2	TRBV5-5	NA	CASSLEGLSYGYTF	TGTGCCAGCAGCTTGGAGGGCCTCTCCTATGGCTACACCTTC
NA	TRBJ2-5	TRBV29-1	once	CSVGGRQETQYF	TGCAGCGTTGGGGGGCGGCAAGAGACCCAGTACTTC
TRBD1	TRBJ2-3	TRBV6-1	once	CASSEPGQGTGDTQYF	TGTGCCAGCAGTGAGCCGGGACAGGGTACGGGAGATACGCAGTATTTT
NA	TRBJ1-2	TRBV19	NA	CASSATAPSRGYTF	TGTGCCAGTAGTGCCACTGCCCCCTCGAGGGGCTACACCTTC
NA	TRBJ1-3	TRBV30	NA	CAWSVSGTGNTIYF	TGTGCCTGGAGTGTATCCGGGACTGGAAACACCATATATTTT
NA	TRBJ1-2	TRBV7-8	NA	CASSLEGHGYTF	TGTGCCAGCAGCTTAGAGGGGCATGGCTACACCTTC
TRBD1	TRBJ2-7	TRBV23-1	NA	CASGQGASYEQYF	TGCGCCAGCGGACAGGGGGCTTCCTACGAGCAGTACTTC
TRBD2	TRBJ2-1	TRBV5-1	NA	CASSFDLAGGVNEQFF	TGCGCCAGCAGCTTCGACCTAGCGGGGGGCGTCAATGAGCAGTTCTTC
NA	TRBJ1-4	TRBV7-3	NA	CASSPWTATNEKLFF	TGTGCCAGCAGCCCCTGGACAGCAACTAATGAAAAACTGTTTTTT
NA	TRBJ1-5	TRBV27	NA	CASSPWGNQPQHF	TGTGCCAGCAGTCCCTGGGGGAATCAGCCCCAGCATTTT
TRBD2	TRBJ2-7	TRBV14	NA	CASSPSGGYEQYF	TGTGCCAGCAGCCCCTCCGGGGGGTACGAGCAGTACTTC
NA	TRBJ1-2	TRBV3-1/TRBV3-2	once	CASSQGIYGYTF	TGTGCCAGCAGCCAAGGGATTTATGGCTACACCTTC
TRBD1	TRBJ1-2	TRBV5-6	NA	CASSPGTGRGYTF	TGTGCCAGCAGCCCTGGGACAGGGAGGGGCTACACCTTC
TRBD1	TRBJ2-2	TRBV7-6	NA	CASSPRGQFTGELFF	TGTGCCAGCAGCCCTCGGGGACAGTTTACCGGGGAGCTGTTTTTT
TRBD1	TRBJ2-2	TRBV5-5	few	CASSSRARQGADTGELFF	TGTGCCAGCAGCTCGAGGGCCCGACAGGGGGCGGACACCGGGGAGCTGTTTTTT
NA	TRBJ2-7	TRBV19	NA	CASSIMGRRYEQYF	TGTGCCAGTAGTATAATGGGTCGACGCTACGAGCAGTACTTC
NA	TRBJ1-6	TRBV18	NA	CASSPRGLDSPLHF	TGTGCCAGCTCACCACGGGGTCTTGATTCACCCCTCCACTTT
TRBD1	TRBJ1-2	TRBV5-1	NA	CATRKGQGYGYTF	TGCGCCACCAGAAAGGGACAGGGCTATGGCTACACCTTC
NA	TRBJ2-7	TRBV27	NA	CASSLFQGSYEQYF	TGTGCCAGCAGTTTATTTCAGGGGTCCTACGAGCAGTACTTC
NA	TRBJ2-1	TRBV29-1	NA	CSVERGGSYNEQFF	TGCAGCGTTGAAAGGGGGGGGTCGTACAATGAGCAGTTCTTC
TRBD1	TRBJ1-4	TRBV9	NA	CASSPGPSGGEGKLFF	TGTGCCAGCAGCCCCGGACCCTCAGGGGGCGAAGGAAAACTGTTTTTT
NA	TRBJ2-3	TRBV28	few	CASRLTGTDTQYF	TGTGCCAGCAGACTTACAGGCACAGATACGCAGTATTTT
NA	TRBJ1-3	TRBV19	NA	CASSIYSLPQRGTIYF	TGTGCCAGTAGTATTTACTCCTTGCCTCAGCGGGGCACCATATATTTT
NA	TRBJ1-1	TRBV19	NA	CASQSRDVNTEAFF	TGTGCCAGTCAATCCCGGGACGTGAACACTGAAGCTTTCTTT
NA	TRBJ2-1	TRBV28	NA	CASSLGSQSSYNEQFF	TGTGCCAGCAGTTTGGGGTCCCAGAGCTCCTACAATGAGCAGTTCTTC
NA	TRBJ2-3	TRBV11-3	NA	CASSPTGLATDTQYF	TGTGCCAGCAGCCCGACTGGACTGGCAACAGATACGCAGTATTTT
NA	TRBJ2-7	TRBV28	few	CASSLWTGPPGLGLGEQYF	TGTGCCAGCAGTTTATGGACAGGGCCACCGGGACTAGGCTTAGGCGAGCAGTACTTC
TRBD1	TRBJ2-1	TRBV5-1	NA	CASRRDSNNEQFF	TGCGCCAGCAGAAGGGACAGTAACAATGAGCAGTTCTTC
NA	TRBJ1-5	TRBV6-5	once	CASSYSRQVSQPQHF	TGTGCCAGCAGTTACTCGAGGCAGGTATCCCAGCCCCAGCATTTT
NA	TRBJ1-6	TRBV21-1	once	CASSFDSF	TGTGCCAGCAGCTTCGACTCTTTT
NA	TRBJ1-6	TRBV6-9	NA	CASLRGGCSPLHF	TGTGCCAGCCTTAGGGGAGGTTGTTCACCCCTCCACTTT